The entry below gives a single T cell receptor beta chain sequence along with its context. No antigen is known for it. Receiving focal radiation plus CTLA-4 blockade with ipilimumab were patients who had chemo-refractory metastatic non-small-cell lung cancer. The data were taken from a study of radiotherapy plus CTLA-4 blockade in lung cancer. As for the study in general: Objective responses were seen in 18% of patients, disease control in more than 30%. General study results and limits: Clones of tumor-derived TCRs expanded in blood after radiotherapy plus ipilimumab.

Germline CDR1 is SEHNR and CDR2 is FQNEAQ (reference sequence). With V trimmed by 5 bases and J by 0 bases, 3 bases remained unmatched. The CDR3 spans 15 residues. The data were produced by immunoSEQ multiplex PCR, yet TCRdb's version contains in-frame clones alone and is incomplete. This sample has tens of thousands of clones, with 70% to 85% found just once. This chain connects TRBV7-9 to TRBJ1-4; 7 bases match TRBD1. The sequencing here drew on peripheral blood, taken from a patient treated with radiotherapy plus ipilimumab. This receptor was identified in a human donor with non-small cell lung cancer who had a partial response to radiotherapy plus ipilimumab. CDR3 nucleotides: TGTGCCAGCAGCCCGGGACAGACAACTAATGAAAAACTGTTTTTT. It is translated as CASSPGQTTNEKLFF.